This passage covers 17 T cell receptor beta chains from one sample sequenced in a study of OX40 agonist ivuxolimab in advanced cancers. Assay used: immunoSEQ multiplex PCR; TCRdb lists only in-frame clones, some missing. Of around 25,000 clones listed, approximately 82% were seen once; the top ten hold around a quarter. Sequencing used CD4+ or CD8+ T cells sorted from blood, obtained in a trial of the OX40 agonist ivuxolimab. These receptors all stem from an adult with an advanced solid tumor such as melanoma, head and neck, liver or kidney cancer.

V gene TRBV7-2 combines with J gene TRBJ2-2; 7 bases line up with TRBD2. V shed 3 bases and J 5 bases; nucleotides not matched to a gene: 3. Germline V gene data show CDR1 as SGHTA and CDR2 as FQGNSA. There are 14 residues in the CDR3. The CDR3 sequence: CASSFAGGTGELFF. The DNA of the CDR3 is TGTGCCAGCAGCTTTGCCGGGGGGACCGGGGAGCTGTTTTTT.

This chain joins TRBV28 and TRBJ1-2; D is undetermined. In germline, CDR1 is MDHEN, CDR2 SYDVKM. The CDR3 runs to 12 residues. V gave up 2 bases and J gave up 4 bases, with 5 bases separating them. CDR3 protein: CASSLGSYGYTF. CDR3 nucleotides: TGTGCCAGCAGTTTAGGAAGCTATGGCTACACCTTC.

This sequence joins TRBV6-1 and TRBJ1-5; 7 bases agree with TRBD1. CDR1 and CDR2 (germline): MNHNS, SASEGT. This CDR3 comprises 14 residues. V shed 4 bases and J 6 bases; nucleotides not matched to a gene: 6. In DNA form, the CDR3 reads TGTGCCAGCAGTGGACAGGGTTTAGGTCAGCCCCAGCATTTT. Its translation: CASSGQGLGQPQHF.

By frequency in the sample, this clone is medium-sized. The V call is TRBV19, the J call TRBJ2-7; D possibly corresponds to TRBD2 (7 bases). V lost 7 bases and J 6 bases, leaving 16 bases between the germline ends. The CDR3 sequence is 13 residues long. Germline CDR1 is LNHDA and CDR2 is SQIVND (reference sequence). CDR3 region: CASTPVGGGEQYF. The CDR3 nucleotides read TGTGCCAGTACCCCGGTAGGGGGGGGCGAGCAGTACTTC.

This chain links TRBV28 with TRBJ2-7; D not certain. The CDR3 length is 19 residues. Germline V gene sequence: CDR1 MDHEN, CDR2 SYDVKM. The V and J ends lost 6 bases and 3 bases respectively, with 30 bases between them. The CDR3 loop is CASSSSDSWATIHIYEQYF. CDR3 sequence (DNA): TGTGCCAGCAGCTCATCCGATTCCTGGGCTACCATCCATATCTACGAGCAGTACTTC. Complete variable domain (other parts from reference TRBV28 and TRBJ2-7): DVKVTQSSRYLVKRTGEKVFLECVQDMDHENMFWYRQDPGLGLRLIYFSYDVKMKEKGDIPEGYSVSREKKERFSLILESASTNQTSMYLCASSSSDSWATIHIYEQYFGPGTRLTVT.

The chain couples TRBV6-5 to TRBJ1-1, with no clear D. Between the trimmed V and J ends, which lost 7 bases and 5 bases, there was a span of 8 bases. The CDR3 sequence is 11 residues long. The V gene's germline CDR1 is MNHEY and CDR2 SVGAGI. The CDR3 nucleotides are TGTGCCAGCACCTCGGGTACTGAAGCTTTCTTT. Amino acid sequence: CASTSGTEAFF.

The rearrangement joins TRBV10-2 to TRBJ2-5; D may be TRBD1 or TRBD2 (5 bases each). CDR1 is WSHSY and CDR2 is SAAADI in the germline V gene. Trimming removed 3 bases from V and 5 bases from J, with 10 bases in between. This CDR3 is 13 amino acids long. The CDR3 nucleotides are TGCGCCAGCAGTGAAGGGACCTCGGAGACCCAGTACTTC. This encodes CASSEGTSETQYF.

J is TRBJ2-7 and V is TRBV28, with D unresolved. The germline gives CDR1 MDHEN, CDR2 SYDVKM. The CDR3 is made up of 13 amino acids. V lost 1 base to trimming and J lost 2 bases, with 6 bases between them. The DNA of the CDR3 is TGTGCCAGCAGTTTATTGCCCACCTACGAGCAGTACTTC. This encodes CASSLLPTYEQYF.

Only a few counts were recorded for this clone. The chain joins TRBV5-4 to TRBJ2-1, with TRBD2 matching 7 bases. V trimming: 5 bases; J trimming: 8 bases; junction bases outside the gene matches: 10. CDR3 length equals 14 residues. Germline V gene sequence: CDR1 SGHNT, CDR2 YYREEE (reference sequence). The CDR3 bases are TGTGCCAGCAGGGATGGCGGGAGTCAGGATGAGCAGTTCTTC. Encoded protein: CASRDGGSQDEQFF.

The chain joins TRBV28 to TRBJ1-3; D unresolved. Trimming took 5 bases from V and 0 from J, leaving 11 bases between them. The CDR3 is 15 amino acids. CDR1 is MDHEN, CDR2 SYDVKM, per germline. The DNA of the CDR3 is TGTGCCAGCAGTAGAAACCGCAACTCTGGAAACACCATATATTTT. Its protein product is CASSRNRNSGNTIYF.

The chain uses TRBV27 and TRBJ2-7, with a tentative D call TRBD2 (6 bases). V lost 2 bases, J lost 0 bases, and 8 bases lay in between. Germline V gene sequence: CDR1 MNHEY, CDR2 SMNVEV (reference sequence). The length of the CDR3 is 14 residues. The CDR3 protein is CASSLQGLSYEQYF. The CDR3 nucleotides read TGTGCCAGCAGTTTACAGGGACTCTCCTACGAGCAGTACTTC.

V usage is TRBV9 and J usage is TRBJ2-1; 12 nucleotides match TRBD2. The CDR3 runs 17 residues. Trimming cost V 2 bases and J 4 bases; bases outside gene matches: 7. Germline V gene sequence: CDR1 SGDLS, CDR2 YYNGEE. The CDR3 bases are TGTGCCAGCAGCGTTCCTGCTAGCGGGGGGGTATACAATGAGCAGTTCTTC. It yields the protein CASSVPASGGVYNEQFF.

CDR3 protein: CASSVALRTGGAGDTQYF. The CDR3 nucleotides are TGTGCCAGCAGCGTAGCTTTAAGAACAGGGGGCGCCGGAGATACGCAGTATTTT. V gene TRBV9 combines with J gene TRBJ2-3; 9 bases are a match to TRBD1. CDR1 and CDR2 (germline): SGDLS, YYNGEE. V shed 0 bases and J 5 bases; nucleotides not matched to a gene: 13. The CDR3 sequence is 18 residues long.

V and J are TRBV2 and TRBJ2-7; possibly TRBD1 or TRBD2 for D (6 bases each). CDR1 is SNHLY, CDR2 FYNNEI, per germline. V lost 4 bases to trimming and J lost 2 bases, with 15 bases between them. The CDR3 has 15 residues. CDR3 protein: CASSATWGAAYEQYF. CDR3 DNA: TGTGCCAGCAGTGCTACGTGGGGGGCAGCCTACGAGCAGTACTTC.

V is TRBV20-1 and J is TRBJ2-5; D is undetermined. V was clipped by 1 base and J by 5 bases, with 5 bases between them. The length of the CDR3 is 11 residues. Germline CDR1 DFQATT, CDR2 SNEGSKA (reference sequence). The CDR3 DNA follows: TGCAGTGCTAGAGTTGCCGAGACCCAGTACTTC. Translating it yields CSARVAETQYF.

V usage is TRBV5-1 and J usage is TRBJ2-7; D not certain. V was clipped by 6 bases and J by 0 bases, with 10 bases between them. The CDR3 is 13 amino acids. Germline lookup yields CDR1 SGHRS and CDR2 YFSETQ. The CDR3 nucleotides are TGCGCCAGCAACCCCGAGAGCTCCTACGAGCAGTACTTC. Translated: CASNPESSYEQYF.

V is TRBV21-1 and J is TRBJ1-3. TRBV21-1 is annotated as a pseudogene. The CDR3 is made up of 16 amino acids. The CDR3 DNA sequence: TGTGCCAGCAGGAACACGCTACAACACGCACGAAACACCATATATTTT. Translation: CASRNTLQHARNTIYF.